This T cell receptor beta chain was obtained from a study of lymphopenia after photon versus proton radiotherapy. Study results and caveats: In patients who died, overall survival fell as post-nadir TCR diversity dropped more. Under photons, naive T cells and diversity fell while effector/memory populations rose. After lymphocyte nadir, photon-treated repertoires showed oligoclonal expansion, especially CD8+ Temra. Survival link was tested only in deceased patients; proton benefit remains a possibility.

This clone has a single count. What it binds is unknown. Libraries were prepared by immunoSEQ multiplex PCR; TCRdb keeps only in-frame clonotypes and omits some of them. The sample contains 25,000 to 30,000 clones, roughly 87% of which appear only once. This CDR3 region has 14 residues. Per germline, CDR1 SGHAT and CDR2 FQNNGV. V dropped 5 bases and J dropped 4 bases, with 14 bases sitting between them. Sequenced here: peripheral blood, sampled from a patient treated with photon-based radiotherapy. The TCR comes from a woman between 50 and 59 years old with pancreatic cancer. This rearrangement joins TRBV11-2 to TRBJ1-2; D may be TRBD1 (6 bases). CDR3: CASSQLRGSYGYTF. In nucleotides, the CDR3 is TGTGCCAGCAGCCAGCTCAGGGGTTCCTATGGCTACACCTTC. The full variable domain, rest sourced from reference TRBV11-2 and TRBJ1-2, is EAGVAQSPRYKIIEKRQSVAFWCNPISGHATLYWYQQILGQGPKLLIQFQNNGVVDDSQLPKDRFSAERLKGVDSTLKIQPAKLEDSAVYLCASSQLRGSYGYTFGSGTRLTVV.